Listed below are T cell receptor beta chains from one sample, sequenced in a study of shared clonotypes between healthy human individuals. Assay used: immunoSEQ multiplex PCR; TCRdb lists only in-frame clones, some missing. Among under 1,900,000 clones listed, approximately 98.5% were seen once. Specimen: naive CD4+ T cells sorted from blood. The receptors come from a man aged 25 to 40 in good health. CDR3s include the opening cysteine and the closing phenylalanine or tryptophan. D genes are given only for firm matches. Rows may omit the clone size; those that give it use once, few, many or a size class.

d_call: TRBD2
j_call: TRBJ2-5
clone_size: .
v_call: TRBV11-2
cdr3_nt: TGTGCCAGCAGCCCCGCCGGGGGGGTTGAGACCCAGTACTTC
cdr3_aa: CASSPAGGVETQYF

d_call: .
j_call: TRBJ2-2
clone_size: .
v_call: TRBV6-1
cdr3_nt: TGTGCCACTCAGATAAGGACAATGAACACCGGGGAGCTGTTTTTT
cdr3_aa: CATQIRTMNTGELFF

d_call: .
j_call: TRBJ2-3
clone_size: .
v_call: TRBV2
cdr3_nt: TGTGCCAGCACGTTTCGGGACACCAGCACAGATACGCAGTATTTT
cdr3_aa: CASTFRDTSTDTQYF

d_call: .
j_call: TRBJ2-3
clone_size: .
v_call: TRBV29-1
cdr3_nt: TGCAGCGTTGAAAAGTGGGAGGTAGATACGCAGTATTTT
cdr3_aa: CSVEKWEVDTQYF

d_call: TRBD2
j_call: TRBJ2-3
clone_size: .
v_call: TRBV27
cdr3_nt: TGTGCCAGCAGTTTAATCACGACTAGCGGGAGGGCAGATACGCAGTATTTT
cdr3_aa: CASSLITTSGRADTQYF

d_call: .
j_call: TRBJ1-4
clone_size: .
v_call: TRBV11-2
cdr3_nt: TGTGCCAGCAGCTCCCCGGCCATTGATCGGAAACTGTTTTTT
cdr3_aa: CASSSPAIDRKLFF

d_call: TRBD2
j_call: TRBJ2-1
clone_size: once
v_call: TRBV7-7
cdr3_nt: TGTGCTAGCAGCTTAGTAGCGGGAGGAATCAATGAGCAGTTCTTC
cdr3_aa: CASSLVAGGINEQFF

d_call: .
j_call: TRBJ2-4
clone_size: .
v_call: TRBV9
cdr3_nt: TGTGCCAGCAGCGTAGATGGTCGCATTCAGTACTTC
cdr3_aa: CASSVDGRIQYF

d_call: .
j_call: TRBJ2-7
clone_size: .
v_call: TRBV15
cdr3_nt: TGTGCCACCAGCAGAGAAAGGAGACAGGCCTCGTTGCGCTCAAACGAGCAGTACTTC
cdr3_aa: CATSRERRQASLRSNEQYF

d_call: .
j_call: TRBJ2-7
clone_size: .
v_call: TRBV5-1
cdr3_nt: TGCGCCAGCAGCTGGGACGGAAGAAAAAAGAAGCGCTACGAGCAGTACTTC
cdr3_aa: CASSWDGRKKKRYEQYF

d_call: .
j_call: TRBJ2-7
clone_size: once
v_call: TRBV28
cdr3_nt: TGTGCCAGCACCTTACGGGACACGACCTACGAGCAGTACTTC
cdr3_aa: CASTLRDTTYEQYF

d_call: .
j_call: TRBJ2-2
clone_size: .
v_call: TRBV27
cdr3_nt: TGTGCCAGCAGTTATCTTAGGGACACCGGGGAGCTGTTTTTT
cdr3_aa: CASSYLRDTGELFF

d_call: TRBD2
j_call: TRBJ2-2
clone_size: .
v_call: TRBV14
cdr3_nt: TGTGCCAGCAGCCAAGATTTGGAGACTAGCGGGATCGCGAACACCGGGGAGCTGTTTTTT
cdr3_aa: CASSQDLETSGIANTGELFF

d_call: .
j_call: TRBJ2-5
clone_size: .
v_call: TRBV19
cdr3_nt: TGTGCCAGTAGTACGGACACCCGGATCGAGACCCAGTACTTC
cdr3_aa: CASSTDTRIETQYF

d_call: .
j_call: TRBJ2-7
clone_size: .
v_call: TRBV7-8
cdr3_nt: TGTGCCAGCAGCTCGAGGAGCGGAGGGGGATACGAGCAGTACTTC
cdr3_aa: CASSSRSGGGYEQYF

d_call: .
j_call: TRBJ1-1
clone_size: .
v_call: TRBV5-6
cdr3_nt: TGTGCCAGCAGCGCGTACCGGGGTACTTGGCACACTGAAGCTTTCTTT
cdr3_aa: CASSAYRGTWHTEAFF

d_call: TRBD2
j_call: TRBJ2-3
clone_size: once
v_call: TRBV7-3
cdr3_nt: TGTGCCAGCAGGAGACTAGCGGGAGACACAGATACGCAGTATTTT
cdr3_aa: CASRRLAGDTDTQYF

d_call: .
j_call: TRBJ2-7
clone_size: .
v_call: TRBV27
cdr3_nt: TGTGCCAGCAGGCCTGGCGGGAGTAGGGGGAATGGCTACGAGCAGTACTTC
cdr3_aa: CASRPGGSRGNGYEQYF

d_call: TRBD2
j_call: TRBJ2-1
clone_size: .
v_call: TRBV27
cdr3_nt: TGTGCCAGCAGTTTAGTCCGTCGGGGACTAGCGGGGATTTACAATGAGCAGTTCTTC
cdr3_aa: CASSLVRRGLAGIYNEQFF

d_call: TRBD1
j_call: TRBJ2-3
clone_size: .
v_call: TRBV5-4
cdr3_nt: TGTGCCAGCAGCCTGACAGGGGGCTTCCGAACAGATACGCAGTATTTT
cdr3_aa: CASSLTGGFRTDTQYF

d_call: .
j_call: TRBJ2-7
clone_size: .
v_call: TRBV14
cdr3_nt: TGTGCCAGCAGGTTTGGGGAGAAACAGTACTTC
cdr3_aa: CASRFGEKQYF

d_call: .
j_call: TRBJ1-1
clone_size: once
v_call: TRBV18
cdr3_nt: TGTGCCAGCTCATCAAGCGTTGGGACTCCCAATGAGGCTTTCTTT
cdr3_aa: CASSSSVGTPNEAFF

d_call: .
j_call: TRBJ2-7
clone_size: once
v_call: TRBV28
cdr3_nt: TGTGCCAGCAGTCCTAGAAGCGGCGCCTACGAGCAGTACTTC
cdr3_aa: CASSPRSGAYEQYF

d_call: .
j_call: TRBJ2-7
clone_size: .
v_call: TRBV30
cdr3_nt: TGTGCCTGGACCGTTCGGGGCCCCTACGAGCAGTACTTC
cdr3_aa: CAWTVRGPYEQYF

d_call: .
j_call: TRBJ2-2
clone_size: .
v_call: TRBV7-9
cdr3_nt: TGTGCCAGGGAGGGCCCGGGGACCGGGGAGCTGTTTTTT
cdr3_aa: CAREGPGTGELFF

d_call: .
j_call: TRBJ2-1
clone_size: .
v_call: TRBV19
cdr3_nt: TGTGCCAGTAGTATCCCAGCGGAGGGGAGAAATGAGCAGTTCTTC
cdr3_aa: CASSIPAEGRNEQFF

d_call: .
j_call: TRBJ2-6
clone_size: .
v_call: TRBV5-1
cdr3_nt: TGCGCCAGCAGCCCAACAGGGACTGGGGCCAACGTCCTGACTTTC
cdr3_aa: CASSPTGTGANVLTF

d_call: .
j_call: TRBJ2-3
clone_size: .
v_call: TRBV5-1
cdr3_nt: TGCGCCAGCAGCTTGAATGCCCTAGATACGCAGTATTTT
cdr3_aa: CASSLNALDTQYF

d_call: TRBD2
j_call: TRBJ2-7
clone_size: .
v_call: TRBV28
cdr3_nt: TGTGCCAGCAGTTTATTTGCTAGCGGCGGAGAGCAGTACTTC
cdr3_aa: CASSLFASGGEQYF

d_call: TRBD1
j_call: TRBJ2-1
clone_size: .
v_call: TRBV10-3
cdr3_nt: TGTGCCATCAGGTTACAGGGGAGCTCCTACAATGAGCAGTTCTTC
cdr3_aa: CAIRLQGSSYNEQFF

d_call: .
j_call: TRBJ1-5
clone_size: .
v_call: TRBV27
cdr3_nt: TGTGCCAGCAGTTTGCTGGGGAAAAATCAGCCCCAGCATTTT
cdr3_aa: CASSLLGKNQPQHF

d_call: .
j_call: TRBJ2-3
clone_size: .
v_call: TRBV14
cdr3_nt: TGTGCCAGCAGCTCCGGGAATACGCAGTATTTT
cdr3_aa: CASSSGNTQYF